These 16 T cell receptor beta chains share one sample of origin, sequenced in a study of human T cells and chemical hapten exposure. Time point meaning: patch test 1, 2 weeks after DPC sensitization. Sample treatment: therapeutic diphenylcyclopropenone sensitization with weekly scalp DPC. One entry per CDR3 protein, called by TCRdb with MiXCR from the RACE reads. Here the sample spans approximately 350,000 distinct CDR3 sequences, around 7% being singletons. The specimen comprised whole blood, sampled in connection with sensitization to the hapten diphenylcyclopropenone (DPC). The receptors here all came from a woman aged 18-29 years with alopecia areata. Some clones in this sample may be carry-over from other donors' samples.

This clonotype was seen many times. V usage is TRBV5-1 and J usage is TRBJ2-5; D remains ambiguous. Germline-derived CDR1 and CDR2 are SGHRS and YFSETQ. CDR3 length equals 15 residues. With 2 bases removed from V and 0 bases from J, the gap between germline ends came to 11 bases. CDR3 residues: CASSFNIPDQETQYF. The CDR3 nucleotides are TGCGCCAGCAGCTTCAATATTCCGGACCAAGAGACCCAGTACTTC.

This clonotype was observed a few times. The V gene is TRBV4-3, the J gene TRBJ2-5; no clear D. Germline values: CDR1 LGHNA, CDR2 YSLEER. Trimming removed 0 bases from V and 3 bases from J, with 5 bases in between. The length of the CDR3 is 13 residues. The CDR3 region is CASSQDTEETQYF. CDR3 in DNA: TGCGCCAGCAGCCAAGATACCGAAGAGACCCAGTACTTC.

The chain combines TRBV4-2 with TRBJ2-3; 9 bases agree with TRBD2. Germline CDR1 is LGHNA and CDR2 is YNFKEQ. This CDR3 has 16 amino acids. V gave up 0 bases and J gave up 6 bases; unmatched junction bases: 7. CDR3 amino acids: CASSQERAGGRDTQYF. In nucleotides, the CDR3 is TGTGCCAGCAGCCAAGAAAGAGCGGGGGGACGGGATACGCAGTATTTT.

This clonotype has more than one count but fewer than ten. J is TRBJ2-6 and V is TRBV18; either TRBD1 or TRBD2 may fit D (5 bases each). CDR3 length: 17 amino acids. Germline V gene data show CDR1 as KGHSH and CDR2 as LQKENI. V lost 1 base and J lost 0, with 10 bases in between. Written as DNA, the CDR3 is TGTGCCAGCTCACCACGGGACCTAAGCTCTGGGGCCAACGTCCTGACTTTC. This translates into CASSPRDLSSGANVLTF.

The table lists this clonotype with many counts. This chain connects TRBV12-3 or TRBV12-4 to TRBJ1-2; 7 bases match TRBD1. The J segment lost 0 bases and the V segment lost 7 bases, leaving 5 bases of the junction unmatched. This CDR3 contains 14 residues. CDR3 amino acids: CASTRDSPNYGYTF. CDR3 nucleotides: TGTGCCAGCACCCGGGACAGCCCTAACTATGGCTACACCTTC.

This clonotype was observed many times. DNA of the CDR3: TGCAGCGTTGGCGGCGGCAGTCTTAACTATGGCTACACCTTC. Amino acid sequence: CSVGGGSLNYGYTF. The chain is built from TRBV29-1 and TRBJ1-2; no reliable D call. Germline V gene sequence: CDR1 SQVTM, CDR2 ANQGSEA. Trimming removed 4 bases from V and 1 base from J, with 13 bases in between. There are 14 residues in the CDR3.

This clonotype has a count of ten or more. The V and J genes are TRBV10-3 and TRBJ2-5; D unresolved. Per germline, CDR1 ENHRY and CDR2 SYGVKD. V lost 4 bases and J lost 2, with 8 bases in between. The CDR3 spans 13 residues. The CDR3 spells CAISVFPQETQYF. In nucleotides, the CDR3 is TGTGCCATCAGTGTCTTCCCTCAAGAGACCCAGTACTTC.

This clonotype was counted between two and nine times. CDR3 sequence (DNA): TGTGCCAGCAGCCCGTACCGGGACGGTGAAGCTTTCTTT. Translating it yields CASSPYRDGEAFF. The chain combines TRBV7-3 with TRBJ1-1, with TRBD1 as a possible D gene (5 bases). The CDR3 loop spans 13 amino acids. Between the trimmed V and J ends, which lost 5 bases and 7 bases, there was a span of 14 bases. CDR1 and CDR2 (germline): SGHTA, FQGTGA.

The chain links TRBV6-1 to TRBJ1-6; weak D call: TRBD1 (5 bases). This CDR3 comprises 13 residues. The germline V gene has CDR1 MNHNS and CDR2 SASEGT. V lost 6 bases, J lost 7 bases, and 10 bases lay in between. The CDR3 DNA follows: TGTGCCAGCAGAGGGGACGGGAATTCACCCCTCCACTTT. This encodes CASRGDGNSPLHF.

This clonotype has a handful of counts. This chain uses TRBV6-5 with TRBJ2-7; 8 bases are shared with TRBD1. Germline CDR1 MNHEY, CDR2 SVGAGI. With 5 bases clipped from V and 0 bases from J, the junction kept 6 bases outside the gene matches. The CDR3 spans 15 residues. The CDR3 protein is CASSRGQDSSYEQYF. CDR3 nucleotide sequence: TGTGCCAGCAGTAGGGGACAGGATAGCTCCTACGAGCAGTACTTC.

This clonotype was seen more than once but under ten times. V and J are TRBV12-3 or TRBV12-4 and TRBJ2-5, with D possibly TRBD2 on 7 matching bases. This CDR3 is built from 15 residues. Trimming took 5 bases from V and 2 from J, leaving 15 bases between them. The DNA for the CDR3 is TGTGCCAGCAGTCGACGGCGGGGGACACAAGAGACCCAGTACTTC. Translating gives CASSRRRGTQETQYF.

This clonotype has a count of ten or more. This chain links TRBV6-2 or TRBV6-3 with TRBJ1-1; D gene uncertain. CDR3 size: 16 residues. Germline CDR1 and CDR2: MNHEY and SVGEGT. V lost 0 bases and J lost 4, with 15 bases in between. The CDR3 is CASSYSMEAIITEAFF. CDR3 DNA sequence: TGTGCCAGCAGTTACTCAATGGAGGCGATCATCACTGAAGCTTTCTTT.

This chain connects TRBV12-3 or TRBV12-4 to TRBJ2-3; 15 nucleotides match TRBD2. Trimming cost V 6 bases and J 4 bases; bases outside gene matches: 8. This CDR3 is built from 17 residues. CDR3 DNA sequence: TGTGCCAGCAGCCCCTGGACTAGCGGGGGGGCCGCAGATACGCAGTATTTT. Residues: CASSPWTSGGAADTQYF.

The V call is TRBV6-5, the J call TRBJ2-7; 11 bases map to TRBD1. V was pared by 0 bases and J by 5 bases, with 21 bases of the junction left unmatched. Germline loops: CDR1 MNHEY, CDR2 SVGAGI. The CDR3 consists of 21 residues. The CDR3: CASSYSTGTGGDYSVVHEQYF. The CDR3 coding sequence is TGTGCCAGCAGTTACTCCACCGGGACAGGGGGGGACTATTCGGTGGTGCACGAGCAGTACTTC.

In this sample, this clonotype turned up a few times. This chain joins TRBV25-1 and TRBJ1-6; D gene unclear. The CDR3 consists of 14 residues. Germline V lookup: CDR1 MGHDK, CDR2 SYGVNS. With 6 bases removed from V and 6 bases from J, the gap between germline ends came to 12 bases. This CDR3 reads CASSEHIPNSPLHF. The CDR3 DNA follows: TGTGCCAGCAGCGAACATATCCCTAATTCACCCCTCCACTTT.

The genes are TRBV4-1 and TRBJ2-1; TRBD2 agrees at 8 bases. The CDR3 spans 17 residues. J was trimmed by 4 bases and V by 0 bases; bases with no gene match: 8. Germline CDR1 reads MGHRA; CDR2 reads YSYEKL. The CDR3 here is CASSQDRAGGSYNEQFF. The CDR3 region has the DNA TGCGCCAGCAGCCAAGATCGGGCGGGGGGATCTTACAATGAGCAGTTCTTC.